These T cell receptor beta chains were read from a single sample in a study of Graves' ophthalmopathy and Graves' hyperthyroidism. TCRdb itself ran the multiplex PCR reads through MiXCR, one entry per CDR3 protein. The data contain approximately 45,000 distinct CDR3 sequences, less than 65% of them singletons. Material: peripheral blood. These receptors were collected from an adult man with Graves' ophthalmopathy. Each CDR3 is given with its conserved first and last residue. A D gene is named only where the DNA matches it firmly. Size values are once, few and many counts, or a class for expanded clones, and some rows have none.

TRBJ1-5 TRBD1 many TRBV7-9 TGTGCCAGCAGCTCAGGGGGACAGGGAAGTCAGCCCCAGCATTTT CASSSGGQGSQPQHF
TRBJ1-6 - - TRBV6-4 TGTGCCAGCAGTGAGGGGGCCGAAAATTCACCCCTCCACTTT CASSEGAENSPLHF
TRBJ1-1 TRBD1 - TRBV9 TGTGCCAGCAGCACCCCCGGGACAGGGTTTTTGAACACTGAAGCTTTCTTT CASSTPGTGFLNTEAFF
TRBJ2-5 - - TRBV19 TGTGCCAGTAGTCAGACGCTCCCGGGATCACCACAAGAGACCCGGTACTTC CASSQTLPGSPQETRYF
TRBJ2-7 TRBD2 - TRBV4-1 TGCGCCAGCAGCCAAGATCGGTTAGCGGGCGCCTACGAGCAGTACTTC CASSQDRLAGAYEQYF
TRBJ1-2 TRBD1 - TRBV5-4 TGTGCCAGCAGCTTGGGAGGGGGCAGGAACTATGGCTACACCTTC CASSLGGGRNYGYTF
TRBJ2-7 - - TRBV6-1 TGTGCCAGCACTCAGGGGCAGCACGAGCAGTACTTC CASTQGQHEQYF
TRBJ2-1 TRBD2 many TRBV12-3/TRBV12-4 TGTGCCAGCAGCCTCCGACGGCGGGAGAGCAATGAGCAGTTCTTC CASSLRRRESNEQFF
TRBJ2-1 - - TRBV12-3/TRBV12-4 TGCGCCAGCGGATATGGAGGTCTCCGCTCCTACAATGAGCAGTCCTTC CASGYGGLRSYNEQSF
TRBJ1-5 TRBD1 few TRBV30 TGTGCCTGGAGAGGGACAGGGGGACAGCCCCAGCATTTT CAWRGTGGQPQHF
TRBJ1-4 - - TRBV20-1 TGCAGTGGAGGGGTTGGCGAAAAACTGTTTTTT CSGGVGEKLFF
TRBJ2-7 - - TRBV10-3 TGTGCCATCAGCCAGGGGGGTTTGGCACTCGGCGGAGCTTCCTACGAGCAGTACTTC CAISQGGLALGGASYEQYF
TRBJ1-2 - - TRBV20-1 TGCAGTGTGCCCGGGTTGAGGGACTACGGCTACACCTTC CSVPGLRDYGYTF
TRBJ2-1 TRBD2 - TRBV7-2 TGTGCTTGCAGCGGGGGCTCTTACAATGAGCAGTTCTTC CACSGGSYNEQFF